A single sample gave rise to the 25 T cell receptor beta chains below, sequenced in a study of blood T cell repertoires in COVID-19. Using immunoSEQ multiplex PCR, the repertoire was profiled, and TCRdb retains in-frame clones only, with some absent. The table includes fewer than 30,000 clones, 89% detected once. The material sequenced was peripheral blood. The receptors here all came from a human donor in a cohort sampled during active COVID-19.

This clone was detected once. V gene TRBV4-1 combines with J gene TRBJ1-4, with TRBD1 as a possible D gene (5 bases). The germline V gene has CDR1 MGHRA and CDR2 YSYEKL. The CDR3 runs 14 residues. Between the trimmed V and J ends, which lost 6 bases and 5 bases, there was a span of 13 bases. The CDR3 reads CASRPREANEKLFF. The CDR3 DNA sequence: TGCGCCAGCAGACCCAGGGAGGCGAATGAAAAACTGTTTTTT.

This clone occurred once. This chain links TRBV30 with TRBJ2-5; the D gene is possibly TRBD2 (6 bases). Trimming took off 4 bases at V and 5 bases at J, with 14 bases between the two ends. The germline CDR1 and CDR2 sequences are GTSNPN and SVGIG (reference sequence). The CDR3 runs to 13 residues. The CDR3 nucleotides are TGTGCCTGGACCCAGGGAGGTCGGGAGACCCAGTACTTC. Protein product: CAWTQGGRETQYF. Supplemented by reference TRBV30 and TRBJ2-5, the full variable domain reads SQTIHQWPATLVQPVGSPLSLECTVEGTSNPNLYWYRQAAGRGLQLLFYSVGIGQISSEVPQNLSASRPQDRQFILSSKKLLLSDSGFYLCAWTQGGRETQYFGPGTRLLVL.

This clone came up a few times. V is TRBV3-1 (or the pseudogene TRBV3-2) and J is TRBJ2-7; D call uncertain. The CDR3 consists of 12 residues. Germline loops: CDR1 LGHDT, CDR2 YNNKEL (reference sequence). V shed 0 bases and J shed 6 bases, with 6 bases lying between them. The chain's CDR3 is CASSQDVGEQYF. The CDR3 DNA reads TGTGCCAGCAGCCAAGATGTCGGCGAGCAGTACTTC.

V usage is TRBV19 and J usage is TRBJ2-5, with D possibly TRBD1 on 5 matching bases. Germline CDR1 and CDR2: LNHDA and SQIVND (reference sequence). The CDR3 has 13 residues. Trimming shortened V by 4 bases and J by 4 bases, and 10 bases separated the two germline ends. Here the CDR3 DNA reads TGTGCCAGTAGTAGAGGACACTCAGAGACCCAGTACTTC. Its translation: CASSRGHSETQYF.

The rearrangement joins TRBV28 to TRBJ1-6; TRBD1 agrees at 8 bases. V dropped 2 bases and J dropped 8; count of bases not matched to a gene: 5. The CDR3 is made up of 15 amino acids. Germline V gene data show CDR1 as MDHEN and CDR2 as SYDVKM. The CDR3 region is CASSLRQGAYSPLHF. The CDR3 DNA sequence: TGTGCCAGCAGTTTACGCCAGGGGGCCTATTCACCCCTCCACTTT.

The chain couples TRBV27 to TRBJ2-2, with 7 bases aligning to TRBD1. The CDR3 sequence is 15 residues long. V trimming: 1 base; J trimming: 6 bases; junction bases outside the gene matches: 5. The germline V gene encodes CDR1 MNHEY and CDR2 SMNVEV (reference sequence). The CDR3 sequence is CASSLWQGVAGELFF. CDR3 bases: TGTGCCAGCAGTTTATGGCAGGGGGTCGCCGGGGAGCTGTTTTTT.

The rearrangement links TRBV5-4 to TRBJ1-1; 9 nucleotides match TRBD1. The V segment lost 3 bases and the J segment 7 bases; nucleotides outside the gene matches: 7. The CDR3 sequence is 14 residues long. CDR1 and CDR2 from the germline V gene are SGHNT and YYREEE (reference sequence). CDR3 sequence (DNA): TGTGCCAGCAGCTACACAGGGGGCCATTTTGAAGCTTTCTTT. Residues: CASSYTGGHFEAFF.

DNA for the CDR3: TGCGCCAGCACCGGACAGAAAAACACTGAAGCTTTCTTT. Protein product: CASTGQKNTEAFF. The rearrangement links TRBV10-1 to TRBJ1-1; a weak D match, TRBD1 (6 bases). CDR3 size: 13 residues. The V gene lost 7 bases and the J gene lost 2 bases, with 11 bases spanning the gap. CDR1 is WNHNN, CDR2 SYGVQD, per germline (reference sequence).

The CDR3 DNA follows: TGTGCCAGCAGCTTCGCCGCCGGGACAGACAGATTCGAACTGTTTTTT. It translates to CASSFAAGTDRFELFF. This chain joins TRBV5-8 and TRBJ1-4, with 7 bases identical to TRBD1. V lost 2 bases and J lost 12; bases outside the gene matches: 16. CDR3 length: 16 amino acids. Looked up from germline, CDR1 is SGHTS and CDR2 is YDEGEE.

This chain connects TRBV15 to TRBJ2-7; TRBD1 agrees at 8 bases. V lost 0 bases and J lost 3; bases outside the gene matches: 1. The CDR3 extends over 14 amino acids. The V gene's germline CDR1 is LNHNV and CDR2 YYDKDF (reference sequence). This CDR3 is CATSRDTGGYEQYF. The CDR3 bases are TGTGCCACCAGCAGAGATACAGGGGGCTACGAGCAGTACTTC.

V is TRBV5-4 and J is TRBJ2-3; possible D gene TRBD2, 5 bases. Germline CDR1 and CDR2: SGHNT and YYREEE (reference sequence). The CDR3 is made up of 16 amino acids. Between the trimmed V and J ends, which lost 1 base and 0 bases, there was a span of 12 bases. The CDR3 DNA sequence: TGTGCCAGCAGCTTGCGAGTAGCGACTAGCACAGATACGCAGTATTTT. This encodes CASSLRVATSTDTQYF.

The gene calls are TRBV4-2 and TRBJ2-5; 9 bases match TRBD2. This CDR3 is built from 17 residues. Germline CDR1 and CDR2: LGHNA and YNFKEQ. Trimming took 5 bases from V and 0 from J; bases not matched to a gene: 10. CDR3 DNA sequence: TGTGCCAGCAGCGAGGGGCTAGCGGGAACTCACCAAGAGACCCAGTACTTC. It specifies CASSEGLAGTHQETQYF.

The chain uses TRBV7-9 and TRBJ1-3; D perhaps matches TRBD1 (6 bases). Germline V gene data show CDR1 as SEHNR and CDR2 as FQNEAQ (reference sequence). V was pared by 3 bases and J by 4 bases, with 10 bases between. CDR3 size: 14 residues. The CDR3: CASSFRTAGNTIYF. CDR3 DNA sequence: TGTGCCAGCAGCTTTAGGACAGCCGGAAACACCATATATTTT.

This rearrangement joins TRBV10-3 to TRBJ2-3; the match to TRBD2 covers 11 bases. The V gene's germline CDR1 is ENHRY and CDR2 SYGVKD. Trimming cost V 6 bases and J 8 bases; bases outside gene matches: 16. CDR3 length equals 17 residues. In DNA form, the CDR3 reads TGTGCCATCAGCGCTGACTGGATAGCGGGGGGGCCGGGTACGCAGTATTTT. This sequence encodes CAISADWIAGGPGTQYF.

This chain joins TRBV12-3 or TRBV12-4 and TRBJ2-7; D perhaps matches TRBD1 (5 bases). The V end was cut by 5 bases, the J end by 3 bases, with 8 bases between. This CDR3 has 12 residues. The CDR3 here is CASSMDNYEQYF. The DNA of the CDR3 is TGTGCCAGCAGTATGGACAACTACGAGCAGTACTTC.

This clone came up once. The chain links TRBV9 to TRBJ2-7, with TRBD2 identical over 13 bases. From germline, CDR1 is SGDLS and CDR2 YYNGEE. The CDR3 has 15 amino acids. V shed 2 bases, J shed 3 bases, and the junction held 2 bases outside the gene matches. The DNA for the CDR3 is TGTGCCAGCAGCGTGGGACTAGCGGGATACTACGAGCAGTACTTC. Its translation: CASSVGLAGYYEQYF.

V usage is TRBV6-1 and J usage is TRBJ1-2; 10 bases align to TRBD1. This CDR3 is 13 amino acids long. From germline, CDR1 is MNHNS and CDR2 SASEGT. J gave up 7 bases and V 3 bases, and 2 bases lay outside the gene matches. Written as DNA, the CDR3 is TGTGCCAGCAGTGAGGGACAGGGGACTGGCTACACCTTC. This translates into CASSEGQGTGYTF.

The chain combines TRBV7-2 with TRBJ1-2; perhaps TRBD1 as D (5 bases). There are 13 residues in the CDR3. The V end was cut by 4 bases, the J end by 8 bases, with 14 bases between. Germline assignment: CDR1 SGHTA and CDR2 FQGNSA. CDR3 DNA sequence: TGTGCCAGCAGCTATGGAGGGGCGCCCGGCTACACCTTC. Amino acids: CASSYGGAPGYTF.

This clone appeared a few times. The gene calls are TRBV2 and TRBJ1-5; TRBD1 is a possible D gene (6 bases). The CDR3 totals 13 residues. In germline, CDR1 is SNHLY, CDR2 FYNNEI. The ends were cut back, 6 bases at V and 4 bases at J, with 10 bases in the middle. CDR3 coding DNA: TGTGCCAGCAGGCTGGGGGCTAATCAGCCCCAGCATTTT. It encodes CASRLGANQPQHF.

The CDR3 loop is CASSSVLTKNIQYF. The CDR3 DNA reads TGTGCCAGCAGTTCAGTGTTAACCAAAAACATTCAGTACTTC. The chain has TRBV6-2 or TRBV6-3 and TRBJ2-4, with unresolved D. The V end lost 4 bases, the J end lost 2 bases, and 9 bases lay between the germline ends. The germline CDR1 and CDR2 sequences are MNHEY and SVGEGT. CDR3 length: 14 amino acids.

This chain connects TRBV19 to TRBJ1-2; D is ambiguous. CDR3 length equals 14 residues. V was trimmed by 7 bases and J by 8 bases, leaving 20 bases between them. Germline V gene lookup returns CDR1 LNHDA and CDR2 SQIVND (reference sequence). The CDR3 DNA reads as TGTGCCAGTACCCGAAAGTATACATTGGGCGGCTACACCTTC. Amino acids: CASTRKYTLGGYTF. Full variable domain (missing parts from reference TRBV19 and TRBJ1-2): DGGITQSPKYLFRKEGQNVTLSCEQNLNHDAMYWYRQDPGQGLRLIYYSQIVNDFQKGDIAEGYSVSREKKESFPLTVTSAQKNPTAFYLCASTRKYTLGGYTFGSGTRLTVV.

The chain carries TRBV7-2 and TRBJ2-3; D is perhaps TRBD2 (5 bases). V shed 3 bases and J shed 1 base, with 11 bases lying between them. Germline CDR1 is SGHTA and CDR2 is FQGNSA. The CDR3 runs to 15 residues. CDR3 residues: CASSFYLGGTDTQYF. CDR3 nucleotide sequence: TGTGCCAGCAGCTTCTACCTCGGGGGCACAGATACGCAGTATTTT.

This clone showed up just a few times. The chain's CDR3 is CASSGPGQGANTEAFF. In DNA form, the CDR3 reads TGTGCCAGCAGCGGACCGGGACAGGGCGCGAACACTGAAGCTTTCTTT. The rearrangement links TRBV7-9 to TRBJ1-1; 9 nucleotides match TRBD1. The CDR3 length is 16 residues. The germline V gene encodes CDR1 SEHNR and CDR2 FQNEAQ (reference sequence). With 5 bases clipped from V and 1 base from J, the junction kept 8 bases outside the gene matches. Full variable domain (missing parts from reference TRBV7-9 and TRBJ1-1): DTGVSQNPRHKITKRGQNVTFRCDPISEHNRLYWYRQTLGQGPEFLTYFQNEAQLEKSRLLSDRFSAERPKGSFSTLEIQRTEQGDSAMYLCASSGPGQGANTEAFFGQGTRLTVV.

This chain joins TRBV4-2 and TRBJ2-5; weak D call: TRBD1 (6 bases). This CDR3 has 15 amino acids. CDR1 is LGHNA, CDR2 YNFKEQ, per germline. Deletions cut 0 bases from V and 4 bases from J, with 12 bases between. The CDR3 loop reads CASSQDQDRIETQYF. CDR3 DNA: TGTGCCAGCAGCCAAGATCAAGACAGGATAGAGACCCAGTACTTC.

The rearrangement joins TRBV7-8 to TRBJ2-3, with D uncertain. The CDR3 is made up of 12 amino acids. The germline CDR1 and CDR2 sequences are SGHVS and FQNEAQ. V lost 5 bases, J lost 3 bases, and 6 bases lay in between. Here the CDR3 reads CASSTTTDTQYF. DNA of the CDR3: TGTGCCAGCAGCACCACAACAGATACGCAGTATTTT.